Given below is one TCR beta chain in context. The target antigen is unknown. A sample-barcoded 5' primer and a J-beta primer mix were used in a second PCR of about 7 to 12 cycles. Any given sample supplied a minimum of 3 million CDR3-containing paired-end reads. TCRdb reprocessed the 5' RACE reads with MiXCR, giving one entry per CDR3 protein. The sample has 700,000 to 900,000 distinct CDR3 sequences, around half seen once. This record comes from a study of blood T cells in healthy people across ages. The CDR3 covers 12 residues. Per the germline V gene, CDR1 is SGHAT and CDR2 is FQNNGV. Trimming pared 4 bases from V and 11 bases from J, leaving 14 bases between. Regarding the study as a whole: Older age coincided with a roughly linear decline in TCR beta diversity per million T cells.

Sequencing was carried out using blood. The source of this sequence is a man at least 80 years old in good health. The chain combines TRBV11-2 with TRBJ2-5, with D hard to call. The DNA for the CDR3 is TGTGCCAGCAGCTCCCCATACAATGAGCAGTACTTC. It is translated as CASSSPYNEQYF.